This entry concerns a single T cell receptor (beta chain). The target antigen is unknown. The data stem from a study of shared clonotypes between healthy human individuals. Turning to the study itself: Contributing individuals were two females and a few males aged 18 to 49. Study observations and caveats: Sampling included only blood; tissue repertoires likely differ.

Naive CD8 cells, CD45RO-negative and positively selected for CCR7, excluded terminally differentiated effector memory CD45RA+ cells. Adult Caucasians living in Nashville, Tennessee made up all of the donors. Only in-frame clones appear in the TCRdb table, and some are missing; sequencing was by immunoSEQ multiplex PCR. In the table there are about 2 million clones, just under 95% of which are singletons. CDR3 length equals 15 residues. Germline values: CDR1 SGHTA, CDR2 FQGNSA. Trimming at V came to 4 bases and at J to 0 bases, leaving 3 bases not matched to a gene. The chain couples TRBV7-2 to TRBJ2-7; 10 bases align to TRBD2. This TCR was recovered from a man aged 18 to 29 in good health. The sequenced sample consisted of naive CD8+ T cells sorted from blood. The CDR3 coding sequence is TGTGCCAGCAGCTCATCTAGCGGGAGCTCCTACGAGCAGTACTTC. Translation: CASSSSSGSSYEQYF.